This T cell receptor beta chain appears in the sequencing data of a study of blood T cell repertoires in COVID-19. This clone was observed a handful of times. Germline assignment: CDR1 LNHNV and CDR2 YYDKDF (reference sequence). The CDR3 consists of 15 residues. J gave up 8 bases and V 1 base, and 10 bases lay outside the gene matches. Sequencing used immunoSEQ multiplex PCR; TCRdb keeps in-frame clones, though not all of them. The data hold approximately 230,000 clones, with approximately 84% observed a single time. This TCR was recovered from a man aged 40-49 years who had recovered from COVID-19. This chain joins TRBV15 and TRBJ1-2; 7 nucleotides align to TRBD1. Sequencing used PBMCs or T cells enriched from blood (not recorded which). The CDR3 loop is CATSRAEQGLPGYTF. The CDR3 region has the DNA TGTGCCACCAGCAGAGCGGAACAGGGGCTACCGGGCTACACCTTC.